This TCR beta chain was observed in a study of CD8 T cells in ankylosing spondylitis. Regarding the study as a whole: Reportedly, matched ankylosing spondylitis synovial fluid was significantly enriched for disease-linked clones. Earlier work had already found some motif variants in reactive arthritis synovial fluid and blood.

The CDR3 loop spans 15 amino acids. CDR1 and CDR2 (germline): SGHDT, YYEEEE. Deletions cut 7 bases from V and 5 bases from J, with 21 bases between. About this clonotype itself: Its target is unknown.

Quantitative 5'-RACE was performed with molecular barcodes, and it yielded the TCR beta libraries. MiXCR was run by TCRdb on the 5' RACE reads, yielding one entry per CDR3 protein. Of approximately 31,000 distinct CDR3 sequences in the sample, approximately 28% were seen once. The source material was synovial fluid, either unsorted or a sorted T cell fraction (not recorded which). The chain links TRBV5-6 to TRBJ1-1; weak D call: TRBD1 (5 bases). This receptor was taken from a male donor with ankylosing spondylitis. The CDR3 region has the DNA TGTGCCAGCGCTCCTCTTGCAGCCTGGGGGACTGAAGCTTTCTTT. It yields the protein CASAPLAAWGTEAFF.